This T cell receptor (beta chain) is drawn from a study of T-cell memory formation after mild COVID-19. TCRdb re-derived calls from the 5' RACE reads in MiXCR, one entry per CDR3 protein. The sample lists around 200,000 distinct CDR3 sequences; around 30% were seen once. Trimming left V 1 base short and J 9 bases short, with 10 bases between. The length of the CDR3 is 13 residues. Germline V CDR1 and CDR2: MGHRA, YSYEKL. Study-wide points: Several responding clones turned up in pre-infection memory, indicating that cross-reactive memory may have taken part.

This clonotype was seen more than once but under ten times. Antigen: not known. The TCR was taken from an adult woman who had mild COVID-19 (a few samples of this study predate the infection). Cell type and time point are not known. Specimen: PBMCs or a T cell subset sorted from them (not recorded which). This chain joins TRBV4-1 and TRBJ1-5; no clear D. CDR3 sequence reads: CASSQVPGGPQHF. The CDR3 DNA reads TGCGCCAGCAGCCAAGTTCCCGGAGGGCCCCAGCATTTT.